One sample yielded the 10 T cell receptor beta chains listed below, sequenced in a study of a mutant IDH1 vaccine in newly diagnosed glioma. This sample's time point: week 35, safety follow-up. A single vaccine dose contained 300 ug of mutant IDH1 20-mer peptide, and topical imiquimod was used with it. These receptors have no known antigen. Assay used: immunoSEQ multiplex PCR; TCRdb lists only in-frame clones, some missing. The table lists about 32,000 clones, more than 75% of them singletons. The sample in question was PBMCs, obtained from a glioma patient whose treatment included an IDH1 peptide vaccine. The source is a man aged 25 to 40 with glioma.

The chain is built from TRBV11-2 and TRBJ1-2; D not resolved. Germline CDR1 and CDR2: SGHAT and FQNNGV. This CDR3 comprises 12 residues. With 1 base removed from V and 2 bases from J, the gap between germline ends came to 2 bases. This CDR3 reads CASSLGNYGYTF. CDR3 DNA sequence: TGTGCCAGCAGCTTAGGCAACTATGGCTACACCTTC.

This chain connects TRBV7-9 to TRBJ2-6; no clear D gene. The CDR3 length is 15 residues. V was pared by 1 base and J by 2 bases, with 6 bases between. Germline V CDR1 and CDR2: SEHNR, FQNEAQ (reference sequence). CDR3 amino acids: CASSLEGAGANVLTF. The CDR3 DNA reads TGTGCCAGCAGCTTAGAAGGTGCTGGGGCCAACGTCCTGACTTTC.

The chain carries TRBV7-9 and TRBJ2-2, with a possible D match to TRBD2 (6 bases). Germline assignment: CDR1 SEHNR and CDR2 FQNEAQ (reference sequence). V lost 1 base and J 6 bases, leaving 15 bases between the germline ends. The CDR3 covers 16 residues. The CDR3 DNA sequence: TGTGCCAGCAGCTTAGGGGCGGGGCCCGGGCCCGGGGAGCTGTTTTTT. It translates to CASSLGAGPGPGELFF.

The chain couples TRBV19 to TRBJ2-1; D may be TRBD1 (6 bases). Germline values: CDR1 LNHDA, CDR2 SQIVND (reference sequence). Trimming stripped 1 base from V and 3 bases from J, with 7 bases between. CDR3 size: 14 residues. The CDR3 DNA is TGTGCCAGTAGTATAGGCAGGGGCTACAATGAGCAGTTCTTC. Amino acid sequence: CASSIGRGYNEQFF.

The rearrangement links TRBV4-1 to TRBJ2-1; 10 nucleotides match TRBD2. Trimming at V came to 0 bases and at J to 8 bases, leaving 4 bases not matched to a gene. The CDR3 runs 15 residues. Germline assignment: CDR1 MGHRA and CDR2 YSYEKL. This CDR3 reads CASSQDGTSDHEQFF. CDR3 nucleotide sequence: TGCGCCAGCAGCCAAGATGGGACTAGCGACCATGAGCAGTTCTTC.

This chain connects TRBV28 to TRBJ1-5, with TRBD1 matching over 8 bases. The CDR3 has 16 residues. Germline V gives CDR1 MDHEN, CDR2 SYDVKM. J was trimmed by 9 bases and V by 5 bases; bases with no gene match: 15. The CDR3 DNA follows: TGTGCCAGCAGTACGTCCGAGACAGGGGCCCTGGGGCCCCAGCATTTT. This encodes CASSTSETGALGPQHF. Supplemented by reference TRBV28 and TRBJ1-5, the full variable domain reads DVKVTQSSRYLVKRTGEKVFLECVQDMDHENMFWYRQDPGLGLRLIYFSYDVKMKEKGDIPEGYSVSREKKERFSLILESASTNQTSMYLCASSTSETGALGPQHFGDGTRLSIL.

This sequence joins TRBV18 and TRBJ1-2; unclear D gene. Germline V gene lookup returns CDR1 KGHSH and CDR2 LQKENI. This CDR3 has 15 residues. Trimming removed 8 bases from V and 3 bases from J, with 19 bases in between. CDR3 in DNA: TGTGCCAGCCATGCGGGGTTGGACTGGGACTATGGCTACACCTTC. This sequence encodes CASHAGLDWDYGYTF.

The chain couples TRBV6-1 to TRBJ2-7; a weak D match, TRBD2 (5 bases). This CDR3 has 15 residues. CDR1 and CDR2 (germline): MNHNS, SASEGT. V lost 2 bases to trimming and J lost 3 bases, with 14 bases between them. The CDR3 sequence is CASSEWTRVGYEQYF. The CDR3 DNA reads as TGTGCCAGCAGTGAATGGACGCGGGTGGGCTACGAGCAGTACTTC.

V is TRBV5-6 and J is TRBJ1-1; D perhaps matches TRBD1 (5 bases). The CDR3 runs 12 residues. V was pared by 3 bases and J by 7 bases, with 10 bases between. Germline V gives CDR1 SGHDT, CDR2 YYEEEE. This CDR3 reads CASSSDTFEAFF. Here the CDR3 DNA reads TGTGCCAGCAGCTCGGACACCTTTGAAGCTTTCTTT.

The chain combines TRBV4-1 with TRBJ2-7, with 10 bases aligning to TRBD1. J lost 4 bases, V lost 2 bases, and 5 bases had no gene match. CDR3 length equals 15 residues. Germline values: CDR1 MGHRA, CDR2 YSYEKL. The CDR3 bases are TGCGCCAGCAGCCAATCGGGACAGGGGAATTACGAGCAGTACTTC. This encodes CASSQSGQGNYEQYF.